The 31 T cell receptor beta chains in this list originate from one sample, sequenced in a study of T cells in Graves' hyperthyroidism and ophthalmopathy. The source material, RNA transcripts, was used to amplify TCR beta CDR3 regions. First-round RT-PCR with HTBI primers amplified the TCR CDR3 region. TCRdb passed the multiplex PCR reads through MiXCR, listing each CDR3 protein once. The sample contains about 740,000 distinct CDR3 sequences, around 15% of which appear only once. What was sequenced was blood. These receptors all come from a woman younger than 30 with Graves' hyperthyroidism.

The CDR3 nucleotides are TGTGCCAGCAGTGCGGAAATCGGGAATGGGAATGAGCAGTTCTTC. Encoded protein: CASSAEIGNGNEQFF. The chain joins TRBV2 to TRBJ2-1, with D tentatively TRBD2 (5 bases). V was pared by 4 bases and J by 7 bases, with 17 bases between. Germline loops: CDR1 SNHLY, CDR2 FYNNEI. The CDR3 length is 15 residues.

This clonotype was detected many times. The CDR3 loop reads CASSRTRFSSYEQYF. CDR3 DNA sequence: TGTGCCAGCAGCCGAACGCGCTTTTCCTCCTACGAGCAGTACTTC. V and J are TRBV11-2 and TRBJ2-7; D gene uncertain. Trimming cost V 5 bases and J 0 bases, with 14 bases left between them. Germline V gene data show CDR1 as SGHAT and CDR2 as FQNNGV. The CDR3 consists of 15 residues.

This clonotype has just a few counts. The rearrangement uses TRBV4-2 and TRBJ1-1; TRBD1 matches at 9 bases. CDR3 length: 14 amino acids. With 3 bases clipped from V and 5 bases from J, the junction kept 4 bases outside the gene matches. CDR1 is LGHNA, CDR2 YNFKEQ, per germline. The DNA for the CDR3 is TGTGCCAGCAGCCATGCGACAGGGGGTACTGAAGCTTTCTTT. This translates into CASSHATGGTEAFF.

Here the CDR3 DNA reads TGCAGTGCTTCTAGCGGGCACAGGGGGCTTAACGGGGAGCTGTTTTTT. Its protein is CSASSGHRGLNGELFF. The V gene is TRBV20-1, the J gene TRBJ2-2; D may be TRBD1 (9 bases). This CDR3 has 16 amino acids. The germline V gene encodes CDR1 DFQATT and CDR2 SNEGSKA (reference sequence). Trimming stripped 5 bases from V and 7 bases from J, with 23 bases between.

This sequence joins TRBV28 and TRBJ2-1; 7 bases agree with TRBD1. V was clipped by 5 bases and J by 5 bases; unmatched bases: 15. CDR3 size: 17 residues. CDR1 and CDR2 from the germline V gene are MDHEN and SYDVKM. DNA for the CDR3: TGTGCCAGCAGTCCCTTAGGGGGCGTGCCCCGGGACAATGAGCAGTTCTTC. Its protein product is CASSPLGGVPRDNEQFF. The whole variable domain, filled in from reference TRBV28 and TRBJ2-1, reads DVKVTQSSRYLVKRTGEKVFLECVQDMDHENMFWYRQDPGLGLRLIYFSYDVKMKEKGDIPEGYSVSREKKERFSLILESASTNQTSMYLCASSPLGGVPRDNEQFFGPGTRLTVL.

V gene TRBV13 combines with J gene TRBJ2-7; 8 nucleotides align to TRBD2. The junction had 3 bases not matched to a gene; V was cut back by 2 bases and J by 3 bases. Germline CDR1 PRHDT, CDR2 FYEKMQ (reference sequence). The CDR3 extends over 14 amino acids. DNA for the CDR3: TGTGCCAGCAGCTTACACGGGGGGGGCTACGAGCAGTACTTC. It encodes CASSLHGGGYEQYF.

This clonotype was counted many times. J is TRBJ2-1 and V is TRBV5-8, with D unclear. The V end was cut by 1 base, the J end by 7 bases, with 6 bases between. Germline CDR1 is SGHTS and CDR2 is YDEGEE. CDR3 length: 12 amino acids. In DNA form, the CDR3 reads TGTGCCAGCAGCTTGCAACCGAATGAGCAGTTCTTC. This sequence encodes CASSLQPNEQFF.

Ten or more counts support this clonotype. This chain uses TRBV30 with TRBJ2-7; 7 bases align to TRBD2. J gave up 3 bases and V 3 bases, and 5 bases lay outside the gene matches. CDR3 length: 13 residues. Germline CDR1 is GTSNPN and CDR2 is SVGIG (reference sequence). Here the CDR3 reads CAWRAGTIYEQYF. The CDR3 DNA reads TGTGCCTGGAGGGCCGGGACTATCTACGAGCAGTACTTC. The full variable domain, with the rest looked up from reference TRBV30 and TRBJ2-7, is SQTIHQWPATLVQPVGSPLSLECTVEGTSNPNLYWYRQAAGRGLQLLFYSVGIGQISSEVPQNLSASRPQDRQFILSSKKLLLSDSGFYLCAWRAGTIYEQYFGPGTRLTVT.

This clonotype has at least ten counts. The rearrangement joins TRBV4-3 to TRBJ1-5; D is possibly TRBD1 (5 bases). CDR1 is LGHNA and CDR2 is YSLEER in the germline V gene. The V gene lost 1 base and the J gene lost 3 bases, with 10 bases spanning the gap. The CDR3 runs 15 residues. Written as DNA, the CDR3 is TGCGCCAGCAGCCAAGTAGGGGACCTCAATCAGCCCCAGCATTTT. The encoded protein is CASSQVGDLNQPQHF.

This clonotype was recorded at least ten times. The chain carries TRBV12-3 or TRBV12-4 and TRBJ2-7; D gene ambiguous. CDR3 length: 15 residues. V was trimmed by 6 bases and J by 0 bases, leaving 15 bases between them. Written as DNA, the CDR3 is TGTGCCAGCAGACCGTCATCCGTTGGCTCCTACGAGCAGTACTTC. Translation: CASRPSSVGSYEQYF.

The chain couples TRBV12-3 or TRBV12-4 to TRBJ2-1, with 7 bases identical to TRBD2. The CDR3 sequence is 14 residues long. With 10 bases clipped from V and 3 bases from J, the junction kept 9 bases outside the gene matches. This chain's CDR3 is CATSPGDYYNEQFF. CDR3 DNA sequence: TGTGCCACCAGCCCTGGGGACTACTACAATGAGCAGTTCTTC.

The chain is built from TRBV5-1 and TRBJ2-6; D perhaps matches TRBD1 (5 bases). Germline CDR1 is SGHRS and CDR2 is YFSETQ. The CDR3 extends over 20 amino acids. Deletions cut 4 bases from V and 2 bases from J, with 25 bases between. CDR3 loop: CASSPAAGKGLVAGANVLTF. The CDR3 nucleotides are TGCGCCAGCAGCCCCGCTGCAGGGAAGGGGTTAGTAGCTGGGGCCAACGTCCTGACTTTC.

The V call is TRBV7-9, the J call TRBJ1-1; unclear D gene. Germline loops: CDR1 SEHNR, CDR2 FQNEAQ (reference sequence). This CDR3 comprises 13 residues. The ends were cut back, 4 bases at V and 1 base at J, with 7 bases in the middle. CDR3 coding DNA: TGTGCCAGCAGCTCCTTACAGAACACTGAAGCTTTCTTT. Protein sequence: CASSSLQNTEAFF.

V and J are TRBV15 and TRBJ2-2; TRBD2 aligns across 8 bases. Germline CDR1 and CDR2: LNHNV and YYDKDF (reference sequence). The CDR3 has 16 residues. The V gene end was trimmed by 5 bases and the J gene end by 0 bases; junction bases not matched to a gene: 5. CDR3 bases: TGTGCCACCAGCTCCACTAGCGGCCCGAACACCGGGGAGCTGTTTTTT. Protein: CATSSTSGPNTGELFF.

This rearrangement joins TRBV6-2 or TRBV6-3 to TRBJ1-5; tentatively, D is TRBD1 (5 bases). Per germline, CDR1 MNHEY and CDR2 SVGEGT. This CDR3 comprises 16 residues. The germline V and J ends were trimmed by 0 bases and 2 bases, with 11 bases remaining between them. CDR3 DNA: TGTGCCAGCAGTTACTCCATTGGGGGTGGCAATCAGCCCCAGCATTTT. Translation gives CASSYSIGGGNQPQHF.

This clonotype was observed many times. The chain carries TRBV19 and TRBJ2-1; D might be TRBD1 or TRBD2, each matching 6 bases. The CDR3 spans 17 residues. The germline V gene encodes CDR1 LNHDA and CDR2 SQIVND (reference sequence). Trimming shortened V by 3 bases and J by 9 bases, and 24 bases separated the two germline ends. In nucleotides, the CDR3 is TGTGCCAGTAGTATCCAGGGGACTCCCCAAAAGATTGGTGAGCAGTTCTTC. Protein: CASSIQGTPQKIGEQFF.

This clonotype was seen a handful of times. V gene TRBV4-3 combines with J gene TRBJ2-7, with unresolved D. Deletions cut 0 bases from V and 4 bases from J, with 7 bases between. Germline values: CDR1 LGHNA, CDR2 YSLEER. The CDR3 is made up of 13 amino acids. CDR3 sequence: CASSQDVSYEQYF. DNA for the CDR3: TGCGCCAGCAGCCAAGATGTGAGTTACGAGCAGTACTTC.

The chain has TRBV19 and TRBJ2-1, with 11 nucleotides matching TRBD2. The CDR3 has 18 amino acids. The J segment lost 9 bases and the V segment lost 3 bases, leaving 16 bases of the junction unmatched. Germline V gene data show CDR1 as LNHDA and CDR2 as SQIVND (reference sequence). The CDR3 DNA reads as TGTGCCAGTAGTATGGTCGGTGTAGCGGGAGGGGGGTTACGTGAGCAGTTCTTC. This codes for CASSMVGVAGGGLREQFF.

This clonotype was counted ten times or more. The chain links TRBV7-2 to TRBJ2-3, with D perhaps assigned TRBD1 or TRBD2 (7 bases each). This CDR3 contains 14 residues. Germline assignment: CDR1 SGHTA and CDR2 FQGNSA. V was clipped by 8 bases and J by 1 base, with 13 bases between them. The CDR3 DNA reads as TGTGCCAGCTCAGGGGGGGGAGGCACAGATACGCAGTATTTT. Its protein product is CASSGGGGTDTQYF.

The chain combines TRBV11-2 with TRBJ2-2; TRBD2 is a possible D gene (6 bases). The germline V gene encodes CDR1 SGHAT and CDR2 FQNNGV. The CDR3 is 14 amino acids. The V end was cut by 1 base, the J end by 7 bases, with 10 bases between. The CDR3 bases are TGTGCCAGCAGCTTAGCGGGAGCCGGCGGGGAGCTGTTTTTT. Protein product: CASSLAGAGGELFF. Complete variable domain (other parts from reference TRBV11-2 and TRBJ2-2): EAGVAQSPRYKIIEKRQSVAFWCNPISGHATLYWYQQILGQGPKLLIQFQNNGVVDDSQLPKDRFSAERLKGVDSTLKIQPAKLEDSAVYLCASSLAGAGGELFFGEGSRLTVL.

This clonotype appeared many times. The CDR3 loop is CASSQGTGAIYEQYF. The CDR3 DNA sequence: TGTGCCAGCAGCCAGGGTACAGGCGCCATCTACGAGCAGTACTTC. This chain joins TRBV4-2 and TRBJ2-7, with TRBD1 as a possible D gene (5 bases). The CDR3 contains 15 residues. The V gene lost 3 bases and the J gene lost 3 bases, with 15 bases spanning the gap. Germline lookup yields CDR1 LGHNA and CDR2 YNFKEQ.

The chain employs TRBV6-2 or TRBV6-3 and TRBJ2-7; possible D gene TRBD2, 6 bases. Germline CDR1 MNHEY, CDR2 SVGEGT. This CDR3 contains 15 residues. Trimming took 7 bases from V and 2 from J, leaving 18 bases between them. The CDR3, as DNA: TGTGCCAGCATCCCCCAGGGTGCGGGACCCTACGAGCAGTACTTC. It codes for CASIPQGAGPYEQYF.

The J gene is TRBJ2-1, the V gene TRBV12-3 or TRBV12-4; 8 bases are shared with TRBD1. V lost 4 bases and J lost 7; bases outside the gene matches: 12. CDR3 length equals 16 residues. CDR3 nucleotide sequence: TGTGCCAGCAGTTGGGACAGGCTGCTCACCTGGAATGAGCAGTTCTTC. The encoded protein is CASSWDRLLTWNEQFF.

The CDR3 DNA reads TGTGCCAGCCACCGGGACAGGAGCTACGAGCAGTACTTC. Translated: CASHRDRSYEQYF. V is TRBV2 and J is TRBJ2-7, with 8 bases matching TRBD1. CDR3 length: 13 residues. V lost 8 bases, J lost 3 bases, and 6 bases stayed unmatched. Germline V gene data show CDR1 as SNHLY and CDR2 as FYNNEI.

This sequence joins TRBV7-6 and TRBJ1-1; the match to TRBD1 covers 8 bases. Germline loops: CDR1 SGHVS, CDR2 FNYEAQ. The CDR3 consists of 12 residues. The ends lost 4 bases at V and 11 bases at J; junction bases unmatched: 6. CDR3 protein: CASSSTRGQAFF. CDR3 nucleotides: TGTGCCAGCAGCTCAACCAGGGGGCAGGCTTTCTTT.

There are a few counts of this clonotype. The rearrangement links TRBV25-1 to TRBJ2-6, with 9 bases aligning to TRBD1. The germline V gene has CDR1 MGHDK and CDR2 SYGVNS. The CDR3 spans 18 residues. The trim removed 3 bases at V and 1 base at J, leaving 7 bases unmatched. CDR3 sequence reads: CASSDVGTGNSGANVLTF. The CDR3 DNA reads TGTGCCAGCAGTGACGTCGGGACAGGGAATTCTGGGGCCAACGTCCTGACTTTC.

The table lists this clonotype with many counts. V is TRBV20-1 and J is TRBJ1-5; D gene unclear. This CDR3 is 14 amino acids long. Trimming took off 6 bases at V and 1 base at J, with 13 bases between the two ends. Germline V lookup: CDR1 DFQATT, CDR2 SNEGSKA (reference sequence). CDR3 sequence (DNA): TGCAGTGCCCGTGCTCCCACGAGCAATCAGCCCCAGCATTTT. Protein product: CSARAPTSNQPQHF.

With respect to this clonotype: Being one base from a much bigger clone, this may be a read error. The rearrangement uses TRBV6-1 and TRBJ2-1; 7 nucleotides match TRBD2. The CDR3 runs 14 residues. In germline, CDR1 is MNHNS, CDR2 SASEGT. The CDR3 DNA follows: TGTGTCAGCAGTGAAGCGAATGTTCGGGAGGAACAGTTCTTC. Translating gives CVSSEANVREEQFF.

V usage is TRBV12-5 and J usage is TRBJ2-2; possibly TRBD1 for D (6 bases). Germline V gene data show CDR1 as LGHNT and CDR2 as FRNRAP. This CDR3 has 18 amino acids. Trimming cost V 0 bases and J 1 base, with 15 bases left between them. The CDR3 sequence is CASGLVGFDRLNTGELFF. The CDR3 DNA is TGTGCTAGTGGTTTGGTGGGGTTCGACAGGCTGAACACCGGGGAGCTGTTTTTT.

In this sample, this clonotype turned up many times. The chain joins TRBV30 to TRBJ1-1; TRBD1 is a possible D gene (6 bases). The germline gives CDR1 GTSNPN, CDR2 SVGIG (reference sequence). This CDR3 region has 14 residues. V lost 6 bases to trimming and J lost 3 bases, with 17 bases between them. CDR3 sequence reads: CACSPQGWDTEAFF. The CDR3 bases are TGTGCCTGCAGCCCTCAGGGGTGGGACACTGAAGCTTTCTTT.

Ten or more counts support this clonotype. This chain uses TRBV5-1 with TRBJ2-7; D may match TRBD1 or TRBD2 (5 bases each). The length of the CDR3 is 15 residues. Deletions cut 0 bases from V and 0 bases from J, with 10 bases between. The germline gives CDR1 SGHRS, CDR2 YFSETQ. This CDR3 reads CASSLAGASSYEQYF. As DNA, the CDR3 is TGCGCCAGCAGCTTGGCCGGGGCCAGCTCCTACGAGCAGTACTTC. The full variable domain, rest sourced from reference TRBV5-1 and TRBJ2-7, is KAGVTQTPRYLIKTRGQQVTLSCSPISGHRSVSWYQQTPGQGLQFLFEYFSETQRNKGNFPGRFSGRQFSNSRSEMNVSTLELGDSALYLCASSLAGASSYEQYFGPGTRLTVT.